This TCR beta chain was sequenced during a study of blood T cells in healthy people across ages. At least 7 million PBMCs were isolated per sample. The table lists this clonotype with a few counts. V was pared by 0 bases and J by 2 bases, with 9 bases of the junction left unmatched. Germline V gene lookup returns CDR1 SGHRS and CDR2 YFSETQ. The length of the CDR3 is 19 residues. The second PCR ran about 6 to 12 cycles with a sample-barcoded 5' primer and J-beta primers. TCRdb processed the 5' RACE reads anew with MiXCR; each CDR3 protein has one entry. The table records 550,000 to 800,000 distinct CDR3 sequences, about 21% of them present only once.

The sample consisted of blood. The chain combines TRBV5-1 with TRBJ2-5; 14 bases map to TRBD2. This TCR was recovered from a man between 65 and 80 years old in good health. The CDR3 protein is CASSLGAGTSGSRQETQYF. The CDR3, as DNA: TGCGCCAGCAGCTTGGGGGCCGGGACTAGCGGGAGTAGGCAAGAGACCCAGTACTTC.